The entry that follows covers one TCR beta chain sequence. The sample comes from a study of OX40 agonist ivuxolimab in advanced cancers. TCRdb's copy holds only in-frame clones and misses some; the assay was immunoSEQ multiplex PCR. The data hold 100,000 to 130,000 clones, with under 95% observed a single time. Germline assignment: CDR1 MNHEY and CDR2 SMNVEV (reference sequence). The V and J ends lost 1 base and 0 bases respectively, with 13 bases between them. This CDR3 contains 18 residues. The rearrangement uses TRBV27 and TRBJ2-6; tentatively, D is TRBD2 (7 bases). This sample comprised CD4+ or CD8+ T cells sorted from blood, obtained in a trial of the OX40 agonist ivuxolimab. This TCR was sampled from an adult with an advanced solid tumor such as melanoma, head and neck, liver or kidney cancer. CDR3 in amino acids: CASSLWGGSLSGANVLTF. The CDR3 nucleotides are TGTGCCAGCAGTTTATGGGGGGGCTCCCTCTCTGGGGCCAACGTCCTGACTTTC.